A selection of T cell receptor beta chains follows, all from one sample in a study of blood T cell repertoires in COVID-19. Sequencing used immunoSEQ multiplex PCR; TCRdb keeps in-frame clones, though not all of them. The top ten clones hold roughly 5% of a sample with 250,000 to 300,000 clones, around nine tenths of them seen once. Sequencing was carried out using peripheral blood. The receptor source for this set is a woman aged 60 to 75 with COVID-19, enrolled during active disease. CDR3s include the opening cysteine and the closing phenylalanine or tryptophan. The D gene is left open where the match is weak.

cdr3_aa: CASSYGLALLETQYF
d_call: TRBD2
v_call: TRBV5-6
cdr3_length: 15

cdr3_aa: CASSPGGASTDTQYF
d_call: NA
v_call: TRBV19
cdr3_length: 15

cdr3_aa: CASIPPGKRNSPLHF
d_call: NA
v_call: TRBV2
cdr3_length: 15

cdr3_aa: CASSLYGTGRRDSPLHF
d_call: TRBD1
v_call: TRBV18
cdr3_length: 17

cdr3_aa: CASSSQGAAYGYTF
d_call: TRBD1
v_call: TRBV7-8
cdr3_length: 14

cdr3_aa: CASSSSGDNEQFF
d_call: NA
v_call: TRBV28
cdr3_length: 13

cdr3_aa: CASSIGTAYEQYF
d_call: NA
v_call: TRBV19
cdr3_length: 13

cdr3_aa: CATSDSLGLAGEQFF
d_call: TRBD2
v_call: TRBV24-1
cdr3_length: 15

cdr3_aa: CASSQTGANQPQHF
d_call: TRBD1
v_call: TRBV3-1/TRBV3-2
cdr3_length: 14

cdr3_aa: CASSRGTANYGYTF
d_call: TRBD1
v_call: TRBV5-4
cdr3_length: 14

cdr3_aa: CASSLDRATEAFF
d_call: TRBD1
v_call: TRBV7-2
cdr3_length: 13

cdr3_aa: CANPLDPPGGYNEQFF
d_call: TRBD2
v_call: TRBV2
cdr3_length: 16

cdr3_aa: CASSFVDRGSPLHF
d_call: TRBD1
v_call: TRBV27
cdr3_length: 14

cdr3_aa: CASSRVRVYEQFF
d_call: NA
v_call: TRBV6-5
cdr3_length: 13

cdr3_aa: CASSPSAAGENGEQYF
d_call: NA
v_call: TRBV28
cdr3_length: 16

cdr3_aa: CASSADTRNTEAFF
d_call: NA
v_call: TRBV4-1
cdr3_length: 14

cdr3_aa: CAWGGQTHEQYF
d_call: TRBD1
v_call: TRBV30
cdr3_length: 12

cdr3_aa: CAWSVTVSGNTIYF
d_call: NA
v_call: TRBV30
cdr3_length: 14

cdr3_aa: CASSPWTSGISYNEQFF
d_call: TRBD2
v_call: TRBV11-2
cdr3_length: 17

cdr3_aa: CAWTGLNSPLHF
d_call: NA
v_call: TRBV30
cdr3_length: 12

cdr3_aa: CASSLLTGRTEAFF
d_call: TRBD1
v_call: TRBV28
cdr3_length: 14

cdr3_aa: CASSKPLAGETQYF
d_call: TRBD2
v_call: TRBV6-2/TRBV6-3
cdr3_length: 14

cdr3_aa: CASSWDKSYGYTF
d_call: NA
v_call: TRBV5-1
cdr3_length: 13

cdr3_aa: CASSLSRGQPQHF
d_call: NA
v_call: TRBV7-3
cdr3_length: 13

cdr3_aa: CASSLEGRGYGYTF
d_call: NA
v_call: TRBV5-8
cdr3_length: 14

cdr3_aa: CASSAGTRSYNEQFF
d_call: TRBD2
v_call: TRBV9
cdr3_length: 15

cdr3_aa: CASSLPRLEAFF
d_call: NA
v_call: TRBV28
cdr3_length: 12

cdr3_aa: CASSQTGQGYYGYTF
d_call: TRBD1
v_call: TRBV28
cdr3_length: 15

cdr3_aa: CASSLGSRVSTDTQYF
d_call: NA
v_call: TRBV5-6
cdr3_length: 16

cdr3_aa: CASSPDSRGYGYTF
d_call: NA
v_call: TRBV9
cdr3_length: 14

cdr3_aa: CSVGQTNEQFF
d_call: NA
v_call: TRBV29-1
cdr3_length: 11

cdr3_aa: CASSVHRSTDTQYF
d_call: NA
v_call: TRBV2
cdr3_length: 14

cdr3_aa: CASSQVAGGPVHEQYF
d_call: TRBD2
v_call: TRBV3-1/TRBV3-2
cdr3_length: 16

cdr3_aa: CSVAFVRRNTEAFF
d_call: NA
v_call: TRBV29-1
cdr3_length: 14

cdr3_aa: CASSPLAGGEETQYF
d_call: TRBD2
v_call: TRBV19
cdr3_length: 15

cdr3_aa: CASSNRDLLEGRGPSSYNEQFF
d_call: TRBD2
v_call: TRBV27
cdr3_length: 22

cdr3_aa: CASRQAVRVGAQYF
d_call: NA
v_call: TRBV3-1/TRBV3-2
cdr3_length: 14

cdr3_aa: CASSLFRETQYF
d_call: NA
v_call: TRBV12-3/TRBV12-4
cdr3_length: 12

cdr3_aa: CASSNRVPQLYEQYF
d_call: NA
v_call: TRBV28
cdr3_length: 15

cdr3_aa: CASTLLTGSNTEAFF
d_call: TRBD1
v_call: TRBV2
cdr3_length: 15

cdr3_aa: CASKLRDRTKKLFF
d_call: TRBD1
v_call: TRBV28
cdr3_length: 14

cdr3_aa: CAWSGRGGTGELFF
d_call: NA
v_call: TRBV30
cdr3_length: 14

cdr3_aa: CASTGTGTSSNQPQHF
d_call: TRBD1
v_call: TRBV19
cdr3_length: 16

cdr3_aa: CASSPPIAGPQYF
d_call: TRBD2
v_call: TRBV3-1/TRBV3-2
cdr3_length: 13

cdr3_aa: CASSQEVRDIWGTEAFF
d_call: NA
v_call: TRBV14
cdr3_length: 17

cdr3_aa: CASRPRTGTTGELFF
d_call: TRBD1
v_call: TRBV10-2
cdr3_length: 15

cdr3_aa: CASSYRDNSGNTIYF
d_call: NA
v_call: TRBV9
cdr3_length: 15

cdr3_aa: CSVTTRGGDEQFF
d_call: NA
v_call: TRBV29-1
cdr3_length: 13

cdr3_aa: CASSGAGGTEAFF
d_call: NA
v_call: TRBV18
cdr3_length: 13

cdr3_aa: CASSPGQVGMGAQHF
d_call: TRBD1
v_call: TRBV7-9
cdr3_length: 15

cdr3_aa: CASSLTGGAFTEAFF
d_call: TRBD1
v_call: TRBV7-8
cdr3_length: 15

cdr3_aa: CASSIGQGSNEQFF
d_call: TRBD1
v_call: TRBV7-8
cdr3_length: 14

cdr3_aa: CASRARMNTEAFF
d_call: NA
v_call: TRBV12-3/TRBV12-4
cdr3_length: 13

cdr3_aa: CASSLQGQGELFF
d_call: TRBD1
v_call: TRBV7-2
cdr3_length: 13

cdr3_aa: CASSSRQGRGNSPLHF
d_call: NA
v_call: TRBV21-1
cdr3_length: 16

cdr3_aa: CASSLASGLEQFF
d_call: TRBD2
v_call: TRBV7-3
cdr3_length: 13

cdr3_aa: CASSKVRDRAVRTDTQYF
d_call: NA
v_call: TRBV21-1
cdr3_length: 18

cdr3_aa: CASSLAGGLTGELFF
d_call: TRBD2
v_call: TRBV5-5
cdr3_length: 15

cdr3_aa: CASSPGLAGYYEQYF
d_call: TRBD2
v_call: TRBV5-6
cdr3_length: 15